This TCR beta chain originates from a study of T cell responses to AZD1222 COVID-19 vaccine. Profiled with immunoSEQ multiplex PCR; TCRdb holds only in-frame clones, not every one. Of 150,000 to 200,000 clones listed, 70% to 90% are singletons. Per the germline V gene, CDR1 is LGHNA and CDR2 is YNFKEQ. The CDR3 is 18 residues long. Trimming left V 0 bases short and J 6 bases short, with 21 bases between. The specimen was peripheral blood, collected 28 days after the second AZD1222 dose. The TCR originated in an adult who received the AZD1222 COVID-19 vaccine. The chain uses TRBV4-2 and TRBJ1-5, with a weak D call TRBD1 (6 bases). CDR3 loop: CASSQDWRGSARSQPQHF. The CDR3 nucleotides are TGTGCCAGCAGCCAAGATTGGAGGGGGTCTGCTCGAAGTCAGCCCCAGCATTTT.